This T cell receptor beta chain was captured in a study of T cell repertoires in cytomegalovirus infection. The overall study: Both CMV infection and a matching HLA type were indicated by public TCR beta signatures. Study-wide results and limits: Frequencies of public TCR beta families were cumulated, and this identified carriers of CMV plus the relevant HLA. CMV-specific TCR beta clonotypes restricted by HLA-C were the ones dominating the ex vivo response.

The V end was cut by 1 base, the J end by 5 bases, with 11 bases between. The CDR3 is made up of 14 amino acids. From germline, CDR1 is DFQATT and CDR2 SNEGSKA (reference sequence). About this clonotype: The antigen is not known.

TCRdb reprocessed the reads via MiXCR and lists one record per CDR3 protein. The table shows about 260,000 distinct CDR3 sequences, with about an eighth occurring only once. Sequenced sample: PBMCs. This receptor was identified in a human donor in good health (CMV status not recorded). Some clones in this sample may be carry-over from other donors' samples. The chain recombines TRBV20-1 with TRBJ2-2, with D hard to call. CDR3 amino acids: CSARVGTVTGELFF. CDR3 DNA: TGCAGTGCTAGAGTCGGCACGGTTACCGGGGAGCTGTTTTTT.